The 25 T cell receptor beta chains reported below all come from one sample, sequenced in a study of shared clonotypes between healthy human individuals. Measured with immunoSEQ multiplex PCR; TCRdb has only the in-frame clones, and not every one. The sample records over a million clones, approximately 72% being singletons. Sequenced material: memory CD4+ T cells sorted from blood. This sample's subset: CD45RA-negative fraction. These receptors were collected from a young man in good health.

This chain connects TRBV6-6 to TRBJ2-2; the D gene is possibly TRBD1 (5 bases). V lost 0 bases and J 0 bases, leaving 8 bases between the germline ends. This CDR3 comprises 16 residues. CDR1 and CDR2 from the germline V gene are MNHNY and SVGAGI (reference sequence). The CDR3 is CASSYSARANTGELFF. CDR3 DNA: TGTGCCAGCAGTTACTCCGCCAGGGCGAACACCGGGGAGCTGTTTTTT.

The V call is TRBV7-2, the J call TRBJ2-3; 7 bases are a match to TRBD2. This CDR3 region has 14 residues. The germline V gene has CDR1 SGHTA and CDR2 FQGNSA. The junction had 10 bases not matched to a gene; V was cut back by 10 bases and J by 3 bases. For the CDR3, the DNA is TGTGCCACCAACCACGGACTAGAAACAGATACGCAGTATTTT. This translates into CATNHGLETDTQYF.

Remarks on this clone: The junction departs from the called germline gene at one end, perhaps through a read error. The chain joins TRBV7-7 to TRBJ2-7, with TRBD1 matching over 9 bases. The CDR3 extends over 15 amino acids. The V gene's germline CDR1 is SSHAT and CDR2 FNYEAQ (reference sequence). Here the CDR3 DNA reads TGTGCTAGCAGCCCCCGGACAGGGGAGCCCTACGAGCAGTACTTC. Amino acids: CASSPRTGEPYEQYF.

V is TRBV6-5 and J is TRBJ2-2; D gene uncertain. CDR3 length equals 13 residues. V gave up 4 bases and J gave up 6 bases, with 9 bases separating them. Germline V CDR1 and CDR2: MNHEY, SVGAGI. The CDR3 sequence is CASSSLLAGELFF. CDR3 sequence (DNA): TGTGCCAGCAGTTCACTACTGGCCGGGGAGCTGTTTTTT.

This clone was seen many times. J is TRBJ1-2 and V is TRBV6-5; TRBD1 might be the D (5 bases). Germline V lookup: CDR1 MNHEY, CDR2 SVGAGI. This CDR3 contains 13 residues. V was trimmed by 5 bases and J by 2 bases, leaving 9 bases between them. In DNA form, the CDR3 reads TGTGCCAGCAGTCTGGGGCGGAACTATGGCTACACCTTC. As protein: CASSLGRNYGYTF.

V usage is TRBV11-2 and J usage is TRBJ2-3, with D perhaps TRBD1 (5 bases). CDR3 size: 13 residues. V lost 5 bases, J lost 6 bases, and 12 bases lay in between. CDR1 SGHAT and CDR2 FQNNGV come from the germline V gene. CDR3 in amino acids: CASSPLGPDTQYF. The CDR3, as DNA: TGTGCCAGCAGCCCGCTGGGGCCGGATACGCAGTATTTT. The full variable domain, completed using reference TRBV11-2 and TRBJ2-3, is EAGVAQSPRYKIIEKRQSVAFWCNPISGHATLYWYQQILGQGPKLLIQFQNNGVVDDSQLPKDRFSAERLKGVDSTLKIQPAKLEDSAVYLCASSPLGPDTQYFGPGTRLTVL.

The CDR3 is CASTKHGTAAQETQYF. The CDR3 region has the DNA TGCGCCAGCACCAAGCATGGGACAGCAGCCCAAGAGACCCAGTACTTC. The chain combines TRBV10-2 with TRBJ2-5, with TRBD1 identical over 7 bases. Germline V gives CDR1 WSHSY, CDR2 SAAADI. After removal of 7 bases from V and 1 base from J, the junction contained 12 bases not matched to a gene. The CDR3 spans 16 residues.

This clone appeared a single time. The V call is TRBV19, the J call TRBJ1-3; TRBD1 might be the D (5 bases). Germline V lookup: CDR1 LNHDA, CDR2 SQIVND (reference sequence). Trimming removed 2 bases from V and 4 bases from J, with 9 bases in between. This CDR3 has 14 amino acids. In nucleotides, the CDR3 is TGTGCCAGTAGTATACAGGGACGCGGAAACACCATATATTTT. It yields the protein CASSIQGRGNTIYF.

The V gene is TRBV5-6, the J gene TRBJ1-2; D gene ambiguous. Germline CDR1 SGHDT, CDR2 YYEEEE. Trimming removed 4 bases from V and 4 bases from J, with 20 bases in between. The CDR3 length is 16 residues. The CDR3 reads CASSVEGKGDFYGYTF. The CDR3 coding sequence is TGTGCCAGCAGCGTCGAGGGCAAGGGCGACTTCTATGGCTACACCTTC. The full variable domain, with the rest looked up from reference TRBV5-6 and TRBJ1-2, is DAGVTQSPTHLIKTRGQQVTLRCSPKSGHDTVSWYQQALGQGPQFIFQYYEEEERQRGNFPDRFSGHQFPNYSSELNVNALLLGDSALYLCASSVEGKGDFYGYTFGSGTRLTVV.

This clone was detected ten times or more. The V call is TRBV30, the J call TRBJ2-7; 9 bases are a match to TRBD1. This CDR3 has 14 amino acids. Germline V CDR1 and CDR2: GTSNPN, SVGIG (reference sequence). V shed 6 bases, J shed 6 bases, and the junction held 12 bases outside the gene matches. This CDR3 is CACKTPGQGSEQYF. DNA for the CDR3: TGTGCCTGTAAGACCCCGGGACAGGGTTCCGAGCAGTACTTC.

This chain uses TRBV30 with TRBJ2-3; D is perhaps TRBD1 (5 bases). The V end was cut by 5 bases, the J end by 4 bases, with 13 bases between. This CDR3 has 13 residues. Per germline, CDR1 GTSNPN and CDR2 SVGIG (reference sequence). In nucleotides, the CDR3 is TGTGCCTGGGAAAGTGGGGCGTCAGATACGCAGTATTTT. The encoded protein is CAWESGASDTQYF.

This sequence joins TRBV5-4 and TRBJ2-3; D unresolved. Germline V lookup: CDR1 SGHNT, CDR2 YYREEE (reference sequence). This CDR3 spans 13 amino acids. V gave up 2 bases and J gave up 3 bases, with 7 bases separating them. The CDR3 protein is CASSFGRTDTQYF. The CDR3 DNA reads TGTGCCAGCAGCTTCGGGCGGACAGATACGCAGTATTTT.

The gene calls are TRBV7-2 and TRBJ1-1; no firm D call. Trimming removed 0 bases at V and 5 bases at J, with 10 bases between. The CDR3 spans 14 residues. Germline V gene data show CDR1 as SGHTA and CDR2 as FQGNSA. In nucleotides, the CDR3 is TGTGCCAGCAGCTTAGCGGGGAAAGGGACTGAAGCTTTCTTT. Translating gives CASSLAGKGTEAFF. The full variable domain, its missing parts supplied by reference TRBV7-2 and TRBJ1-1, is GAGVSQSPSNKVTEKGKDVELRCDPISGHTALYWYRQSLGQGLEFLIYFQGNSAPDKSGLPSDRFSAERTGGSVSTLTIQRTQQEDSAVYLCASSLAGKGTEAFFGQGTRLTVV.

This sequence joins TRBV5-1 and TRBJ1-3; the D is unclear. The CDR3 length is 15 residues. CDR1 SGHRS and CDR2 YFSETQ come from the germline V gene. V was trimmed by 3 bases and J by 2 bases, leaving 12 bases between them. The CDR3 DNA reads TGCGCCAGCAGCTCATACCGGGAGGCTGGAAACACCATATATTTT. This gives the protein CASSSYREAGNTIYF.

V gene TRBV10-3 combines with J gene TRBJ2-7; tentative D call: TRBD1 (6 bases). This CDR3 has 12 amino acids. Per the germline V gene, CDR1 is ENHRY and CDR2 is SYGVKD. The ends were cut back, 6 bases at V and 2 bases at J, with 8 bases in the middle. CDR3 coding DNA: TGTGCCATCAGGGACAGAGCCTACGAGCAGTACTTC. Protein sequence: CAIRDRAYEQYF.

The chain carries TRBV4-3 and TRBJ1-2; D not certain. Trimming removed 3 bases at V and 1 base at J, with 12 bases between. CDR1 and CDR2 (germline): LGHNA, YSLEER. The CDR3 consists of 15 residues. This CDR3 reads CASSQGAVNNYGYTF. CDR3 nucleotide sequence: TGCGCCAGCAGCCAGGGCGCTGTCAATAACTATGGCTACACCTTC.

On this clone: The identical CDR3 is also encoded by other nucleotide sequences in the sample. The chain joins TRBV18 to TRBJ2-1, with D possibly being TRBD2 (5 bases). V lost 3 bases and J lost 4, with 10 bases in between. This CDR3 comprises 14 residues. From germline, CDR1 is KGHSH and CDR2 LQKENI. The CDR3 spells CASSPSTGYNEQFF. DNA for the CDR3: TGTGCCAGCTCACCGTCAACGGGGTACAATGAGCAGTTCTTC.

The chain combines TRBV5-1 with TRBJ1-3; TRBD1 aligns across 7 bases. Germline values: CDR1 SGHRS, CDR2 YFSETQ. The CDR3 has 16 amino acids. Trimming cost V 3 bases and J 3 bases; bases outside gene matches: 9. The CDR3 spells CASSSGQVEGGNTIYF. CDR3 DNA sequence: TGCGCCAGCAGCTCCGGACAGGTTGAAGGTGGAAACACCATATATTTT.

The chain is built from TRBV11-2 and TRBJ1-6, with D tentatively TRBD1 (6 bases). The germline V gene encodes CDR1 SGHAT and CDR2 FQNNGV. This CDR3 is 15 amino acids long. With 4 bases removed from V and 13 bases from J, the gap between germline ends came to 20 bases. The chain's CDR3 is CASSSNGGSLRPLHF. CDR3 coding DNA: TGTGCCAGCAGCTCAAACGGGGGCTCCCTTCGGCCCCTCCACTTT.

This clone has just a few counts. This rearrangement joins TRBV11-2 to TRBJ1-6; D is undetermined. Germline V gives CDR1 SGHAT, CDR2 FQNNGV. V lost 7 bases and J 6 bases, leaving 10 bases between the germline ends. The CDR3 consists of 13 residues. The CDR3 DNA is TGTGCCAGCACCAGACAATCTAATTCACCCCTCCACTTT. Residues: CASTRQSNSPLHF.

This chain joins TRBV5-1 and TRBJ1-2; D is unclear. The CDR3 runs 16 residues. Trimming stripped 5 bases from V and 3 bases from J, with 20 bases between. Germline assignment: CDR1 SGHRS and CDR2 YFSETQ. The CDR3 DNA reads as TGCGCCAGCAGAGCCGCTTCGACGGCCTCCTACTATGGCTACACCTTC. Its protein product is CASRAASTASYYGYTF.

The chain uses TRBV4-1 and TRBJ2-7; D assignment may be TRBD1 or TRBD2 (6 bases each). V was cut by 0 bases and J by 6 bases, with 15 bases left in between. Germline values: CDR1 MGHRA, CDR2 YSYEKL. The CDR3 loop spans 15 amino acids. CDR3 coding DNA: TGCGCCAGCAGCCAAGAGGGGGGCAGGGTTGGCGAGCAGTACTTC. It encodes CASSQEGGRVGEQYF.

The chain links TRBV19 to TRBJ2-7, with a possible D match to TRBD2 (6 bases). The CDR3 contains 13 residues. From germline, CDR1 is LNHDA and CDR2 SQIVND (reference sequence). Trimming removed 3 bases from V and 1 base from J, with 7 bases in between. CDR3 DNA: TGTGCCAGTAGTATGGAGGGTTCCTACGAGCAGTACTTC. As protein: CASSMEGSYEQYF.

V and J are TRBV27 and TRBJ2-2, with D uncertain. The CDR3 contains 14 residues. Germline loops: CDR1 MNHEY, CDR2 SMNVEV (reference sequence). Deletions cut 4 bases from V and 8 bases from J, with 14 bases between. This chain's CDR3 is CASSYSWGSGELFF. CDR3 coding DNA: TGTGCCAGCAGTTACTCATGGGGATCGGGGGAGCTGTTTTTT.

Written as DNA, the CDR3 is TGTGCCAGCAGCTTAGGAGGGACAGGACTGAACACTGAAGCTTTCTTT. This codes for CASSLGGTGLNTEAFF. The chain joins TRBV11-3 to TRBJ1-1; TRBD1 matches at 8 bases. Germline loops: CDR1 SGHNT, CDR2 YENEEA. V dropped 1 base and J dropped 0; count of bases not matched to a gene: 4. The CDR3 runs to 16 residues.